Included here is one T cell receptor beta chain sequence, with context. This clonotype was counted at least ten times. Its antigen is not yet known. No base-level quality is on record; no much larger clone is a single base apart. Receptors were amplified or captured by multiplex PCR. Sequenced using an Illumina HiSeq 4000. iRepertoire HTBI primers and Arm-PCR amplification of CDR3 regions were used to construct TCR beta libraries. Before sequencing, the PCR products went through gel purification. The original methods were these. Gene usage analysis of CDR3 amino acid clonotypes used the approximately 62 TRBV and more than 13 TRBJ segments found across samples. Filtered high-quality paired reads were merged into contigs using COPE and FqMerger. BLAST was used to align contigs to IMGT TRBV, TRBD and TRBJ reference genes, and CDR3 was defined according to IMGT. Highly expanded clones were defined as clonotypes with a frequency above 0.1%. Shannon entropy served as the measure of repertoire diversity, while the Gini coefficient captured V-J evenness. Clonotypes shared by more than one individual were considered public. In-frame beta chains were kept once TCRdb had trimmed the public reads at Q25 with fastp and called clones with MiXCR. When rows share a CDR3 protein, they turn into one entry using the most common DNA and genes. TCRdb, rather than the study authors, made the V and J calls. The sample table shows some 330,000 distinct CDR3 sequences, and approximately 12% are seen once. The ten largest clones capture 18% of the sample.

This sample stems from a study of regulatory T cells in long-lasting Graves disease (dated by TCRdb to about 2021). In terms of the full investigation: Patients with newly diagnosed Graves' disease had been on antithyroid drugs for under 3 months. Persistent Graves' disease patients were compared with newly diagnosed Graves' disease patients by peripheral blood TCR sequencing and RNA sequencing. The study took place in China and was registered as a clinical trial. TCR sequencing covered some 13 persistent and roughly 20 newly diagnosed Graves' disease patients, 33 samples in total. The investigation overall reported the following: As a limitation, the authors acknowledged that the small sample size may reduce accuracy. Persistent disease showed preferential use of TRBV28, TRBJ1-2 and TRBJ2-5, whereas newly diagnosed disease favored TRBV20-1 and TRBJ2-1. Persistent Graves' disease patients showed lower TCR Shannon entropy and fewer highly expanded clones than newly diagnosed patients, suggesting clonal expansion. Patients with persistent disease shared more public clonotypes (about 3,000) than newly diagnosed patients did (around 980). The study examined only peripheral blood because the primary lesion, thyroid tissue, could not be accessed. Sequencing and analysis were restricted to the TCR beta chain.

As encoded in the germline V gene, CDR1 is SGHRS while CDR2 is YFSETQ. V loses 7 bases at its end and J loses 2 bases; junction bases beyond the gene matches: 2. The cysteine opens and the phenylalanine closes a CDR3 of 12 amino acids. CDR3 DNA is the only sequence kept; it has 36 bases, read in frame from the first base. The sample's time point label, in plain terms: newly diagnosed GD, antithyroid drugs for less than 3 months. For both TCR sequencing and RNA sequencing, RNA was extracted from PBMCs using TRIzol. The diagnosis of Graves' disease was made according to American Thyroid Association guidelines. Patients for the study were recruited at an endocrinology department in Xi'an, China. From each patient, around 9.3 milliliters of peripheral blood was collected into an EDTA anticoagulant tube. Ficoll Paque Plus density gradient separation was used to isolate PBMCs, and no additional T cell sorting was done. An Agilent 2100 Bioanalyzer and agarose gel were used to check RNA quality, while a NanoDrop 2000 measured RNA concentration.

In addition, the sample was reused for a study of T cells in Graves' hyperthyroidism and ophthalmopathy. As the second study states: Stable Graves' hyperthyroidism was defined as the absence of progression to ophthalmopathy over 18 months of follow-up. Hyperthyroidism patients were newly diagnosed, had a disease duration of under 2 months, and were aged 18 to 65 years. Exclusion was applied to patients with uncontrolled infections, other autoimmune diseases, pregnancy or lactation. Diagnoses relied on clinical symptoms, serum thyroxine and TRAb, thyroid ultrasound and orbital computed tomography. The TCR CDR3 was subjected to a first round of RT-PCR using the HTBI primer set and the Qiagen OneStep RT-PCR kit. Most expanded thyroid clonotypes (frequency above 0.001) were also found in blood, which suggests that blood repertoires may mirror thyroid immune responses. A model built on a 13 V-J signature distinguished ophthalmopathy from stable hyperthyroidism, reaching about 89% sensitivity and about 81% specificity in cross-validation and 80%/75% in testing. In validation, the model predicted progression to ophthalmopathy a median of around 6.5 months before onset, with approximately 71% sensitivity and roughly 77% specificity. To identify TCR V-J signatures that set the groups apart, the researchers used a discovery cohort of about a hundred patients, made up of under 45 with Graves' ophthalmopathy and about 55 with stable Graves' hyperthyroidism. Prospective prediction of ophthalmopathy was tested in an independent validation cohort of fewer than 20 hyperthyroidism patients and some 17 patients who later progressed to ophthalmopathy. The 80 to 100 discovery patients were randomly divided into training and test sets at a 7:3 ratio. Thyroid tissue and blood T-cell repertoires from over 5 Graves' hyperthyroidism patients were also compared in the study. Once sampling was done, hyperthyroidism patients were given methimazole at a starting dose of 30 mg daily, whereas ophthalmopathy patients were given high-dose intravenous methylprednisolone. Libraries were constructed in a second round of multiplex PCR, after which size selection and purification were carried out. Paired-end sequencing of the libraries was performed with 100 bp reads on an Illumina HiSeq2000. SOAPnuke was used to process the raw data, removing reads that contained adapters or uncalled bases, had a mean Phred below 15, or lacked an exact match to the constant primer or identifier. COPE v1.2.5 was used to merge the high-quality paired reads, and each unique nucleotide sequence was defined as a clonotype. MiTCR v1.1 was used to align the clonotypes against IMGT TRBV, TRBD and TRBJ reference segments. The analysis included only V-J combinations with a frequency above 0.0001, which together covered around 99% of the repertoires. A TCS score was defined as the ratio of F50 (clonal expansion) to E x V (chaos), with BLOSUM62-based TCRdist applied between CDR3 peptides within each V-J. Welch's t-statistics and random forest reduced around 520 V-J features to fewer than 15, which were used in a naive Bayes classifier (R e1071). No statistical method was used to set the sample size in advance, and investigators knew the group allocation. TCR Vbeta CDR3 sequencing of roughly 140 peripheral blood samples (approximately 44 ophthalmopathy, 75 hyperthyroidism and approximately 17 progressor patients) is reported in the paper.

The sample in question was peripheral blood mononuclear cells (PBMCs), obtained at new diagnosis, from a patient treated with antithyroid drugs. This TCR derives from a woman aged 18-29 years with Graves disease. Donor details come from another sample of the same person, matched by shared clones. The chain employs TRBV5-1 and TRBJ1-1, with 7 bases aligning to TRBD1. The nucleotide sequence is TGCGCCAGCCAGGGGGTTAACACTGAAGCTTTCTTT. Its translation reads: CASQGVNTEAFF. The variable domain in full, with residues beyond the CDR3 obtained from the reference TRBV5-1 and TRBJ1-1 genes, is KAGVTQTPRYLIKTRGQQVTLSCSPISGHRSVSWYQQTPGQGLQFLFEYFSETQRNKGNFPGRFSGRQFSNSRSEMNVSTLELGDSALYLCASQGVNTEAFFGQGTRLTVV.